What follows are 21 T cell receptor beta chains derived from one specimen sequenced in a study of blood T cell repertoires in COVID-19. TCRdb's copy holds only in-frame clones and misses some; the assay was immunoSEQ multiplex PCR. The table has approximately 69,000 clones, 75% to 85% seen once; the top ten hold 47%. The sequencing sample was made of peripheral blood. The receptor set was obtained from a human donor in a cohort sampled during active COVID-19.

The CDR3 region has the DNA TGCGCCAGCAGCTTGGGGCTAGACTCTAGCACAGATACGCAGTATTTT. The encoded protein is CASSLGLDSSTDTQYF. The chain has TRBV5-1 and TRBJ2-3; D is unclear. Germline CDR1 and CDR2: SGHRS and YFSETQ. The CDR3 sequence is 16 residues long. V lost 0 bases, J lost 0 bases, and 11 bases lay in between.

The chain combines TRBV28 with TRBJ2-7, with D possibly matching TRBD1 (5 bases). Looked up from germline, CDR1 is MDHEN and CDR2 is SYDVKM. The ends were cut back, 7 bases at V and 0 bases at J, with 13 bases in the middle. The CDR3 length is 14 residues. The CDR3 loop is CASTRVLTSYEQYF. The CDR3 DNA is TGTGCCAGCACCAGGGTCTTAACCTCCTACGAGCAGTACTTC.

This clone was detected ten times or more. The chain uses TRBV7-2 and TRBJ1-6, with 7 bases lining up with TRBD1. V lost 2 bases, J lost 7 bases, and 2 bases stayed unmatched. The CDR3 is made up of 14 amino acids. Germline V lookup: CDR1 SGHTA, CDR2 FQGNSA. CDR3 region: CASSLLGQNSPLHF. DNA for the CDR3: TGTGCCAGCAGCTTATTGGGACAGAATTCACCCCTCCACTTT.

In the case of this clone: Distinct nucleotide sequences in the sample also encode this CDR3. The chain links TRBV19 to TRBJ1-5, with 7 bases identical to TRBD1. The CDR3 is 14 residues long. J gave up 2 bases and V 5 bases, and 3 bases lay outside the gene matches. The V gene's germline CDR1 is LNHDA and CDR2 SQIVND (reference sequence). Written as DNA, the CDR3 is TGTGCCAGTAGTGGGCAGGGGGGCAATCAGCCCCAGCATTTT. This translates into CASSGQGGNQPQHF.

The V call is TRBV5-8, the J call TRBJ2-1; TRBD2 might be the D (7 bases). The CDR3 extends over 16 amino acids. V lost 4 bases to trimming and J lost 2 bases, with 16 bases between them. Germline CDR1 is SGHTS and CDR2 is YDEGEE. The CDR3 loop is CASSPGDYHTYNEQFF. The CDR3 DNA follows: TGTGCCAGCAGCCCAGGGGACTATCACACCTACAATGAGCAGTTCTTC.

The V and J genes are TRBV5-1 and TRBJ2-2; TRBD1 matches at 8 bases. V shed 4 bases and J 3 bases; nucleotides not matched to a gene: 5. Looked up from germline, CDR1 is SGHRS and CDR2 is YFSETQ. The CDR3 consists of 15 residues. DNA for the CDR3: TGCGCCAGCAGCAACCCGGACAGGGACACCGGGGAGCTGTTTTTT. Its protein product is CASSNPDRDTGELFF. The variable domain in full, completed from reference TRBV5-1 and TRBJ2-2, reads KAGVTQTPRYLIKTRGQQVTLSCSPISGHRSVSWYQQTPGQGLQFLFEYFSETQRNKGNFPGRFSGRQFSNSRSEMNVSTLELGDSALYLCASSNPDRDTGELFFGEGSRLTVL.

The genes are TRBV19 and TRBJ2-1; TRBD2 might be the D (6 bases). V was trimmed by 10 bases and J by 2 bases, leaving 12 bases between them. CDR1 LNHDA and CDR2 SQIVND come from the germline V gene (reference sequence). CDR3 length equals 13 residues. As DNA, the CDR3 is TGTGCCACCGGGACTCAGACCTACAATGAGCAGTTCTTC. Protein: CATGTQTYNEQFF.

Only a few counts were recorded for this clone. The chain joins TRBV6-5 to TRBJ2-3, with 10 bases matching TRBD2. The CDR3 length is 15 residues. Trimming at V came to 5 bases and at J to 5 bases, leaving 7 bases not matched to a gene. Germline CDR1 and CDR2: MNHEY and SVGAGI. CDR3 sequence (DNA): TGTGCCAGCAGTCGTCTAGCGGGAGCCGTAGATACGCAGTATTTT. Encoded protein: CASSRLAGAVDTQYF.

This chain connects TRBV10-1 to TRBJ2-2; 10 positions match TRBD1. The ends lost 5 bases at V and 5 bases at J; junction bases unmatched: 8. CDR1 and CDR2 from the germline V gene are WNHNN and SYGVQD (reference sequence). The CDR3 has 16 residues. The CDR3 sequence is CASSPPRTGGTGELFF. CDR3 nucleotide sequence: TGCGCCAGCAGTCCACCTCGGACAGGGGGAACCGGGGAGCTGTTTTTT.

The chain combines TRBV7-9 with TRBJ1-1, with D perhaps TRBD1 (5 bases). CDR1 and CDR2 from the germline V gene are SEHNR and FQNEAQ (reference sequence). Trimming cost V 0 bases and J 7 bases, with 6 bases left between them. This CDR3 contains 12 residues. The CDR3: CASSLAQGEAFF. As DNA, the CDR3 is TGTGCCAGCAGCTTAGCCCAGGGTGAAGCTTTCTTT.

The rearrangement links TRBV11-3 to TRBJ2-5; TRBD2 might be the D (5 bases). The germline V gene encodes CDR1 SGHNT and CDR2 YENEEA. CDR3 size: 13 residues. V was shortened by 5 bases and J by 3 bases, with 10 bases between the two germline ends. The CDR3, as DNA: TGTGCCAGCAGCCTAGGAGGAGAAGAGACCCAGTACTTC. Translation: CASSLGGEETQYF.

The rearrangement joins TRBV5-4 to TRBJ2-5; perhaps TRBD1 as D (5 bases). The CDR3 runs 15 residues. The V gene lost 4 bases and the J gene lost 1 base, with 14 bases spanning the gap. Looked up from germline, CDR1 is SGHNT and CDR2 is YYREEE (reference sequence). The CDR3 nucleotides are TGTGCCAGCAGCGAAAAGCCTGGGGCCCAAGAGACCCAGTACTTC. This codes for CASSEKPGAQETQYF.

This clone was seen a few times. The V and J genes are TRBV28 and TRBJ2-4; TRBD1 aligns across 9 bases. CDR3 size: 14 residues. Germline V CDR1 and CDR2: MDHEN, SYDVKM. Trimming cost V 6 bases and J 6 bases; bases outside gene matches: 6. The CDR3 nucleotides read TGTGCCAGCAGCCCCGGGGGACAGGGAAACATTCAGTACTTC. Translating gives CASSPGGQGNIQYF.

This clone was observed a few times. The genes are TRBV5-1 and TRBJ2-5, with 7 bases lining up with TRBD1. CDR1 is SGHRS, CDR2 YFSETQ, per germline. The CDR3 is 14 amino acids. The ends lost 4 bases at V and 1 base at J; junction bases unmatched: 4. The CDR3 coding sequence is TGCGCCAGCAGCATCGACAGGGCCCAAGAGACCCAGTACTTC. Its protein is CASSIDRAQETQYF.

V usage is TRBV9 and J usage is TRBJ2-7; weak D call: TRBD2 (6 bases). The CDR3 spans 15 residues. Germline V gene sequence: CDR1 SGDLS, CDR2 YYNGEE. Trimming shortened V by 0 bases and J by 2 bases, and 12 bases separated the two germline ends. The chain's CDR3 is CASSVAGVPTYEQYF. CDR3 coding DNA: TGTGCCAGCAGCGTAGCGGGGGTCCCCACCTACGAGCAGTACTTC. Full variable domain (remainder filled in from reference TRBV9 and TRBJ2-7): DSGVTQTPKHLITATGQRVTLRCSPRSGDLSVYWYQQSLDQGLQFLIQYYNGEERAKGNILERFSAQQFPDLHSELNLSSLELGDSALYFCASSVAGVPTYEQYFGPGTRLTVT.

The chain couples TRBV28 to TRBJ1-5; D is undetermined. The CDR3 covers 12 residues. CDR1 MDHEN and CDR2 SYDVKM come from the germline V gene. The ends were cut back, 2 bases at V and 5 bases at J, with 4 bases in the middle. The CDR3 region has the DNA TGTGCCAGCAGTTTACCGTATCAGCCCCAGCATTTT. Amino acids: CASSLPYQPQHF.

The CDR3 bases are TGCGCCAGCAGCTTCCGGACAGGGGGTAATCAGCCCCAGCATTTT. Its translation is CASSFRTGGNQPQHF. This sequence joins TRBV5-1 and TRBJ1-5; 10 bases match TRBD1. The V gene end was trimmed by 2 bases and the J gene end by 4 bases; junction bases not matched to a gene: 3. CDR1 and CDR2 from the germline V gene are SGHRS and YFSETQ. This CDR3 is 15 amino acids long.

The chain has TRBV18 and TRBJ1-4; 8 nucleotides agree with TRBD1. This CDR3 is built from 15 residues. The ends lost 2 bases at V and 6 bases at J; junction bases unmatched: 5. CDR1 and CDR2 (germline): KGHSH, LQKENI. CDR3: CASSPGDRRYEKLFF. The CDR3 nucleotides are TGTGCCAGCTCACCAGGGGACAGGAGATATGAAAAACTGTTTTTT. Using reference TRBV18 and TRBJ1-4 for the parts outside the CDR3, the full variable domain is NAGVMQNPRHLVRRRGQEARLRCSPMKGHSHVYWYRQLPEEGLKFMVYLQKENIIDESGMPKERFSAEFPKEGPSILRIQQVVRGDSAAYFCASSPGDRRYEKLFFGSGTQLSVL.

The genes are TRBV18 and TRBJ2-5, with 9 nucleotides matching TRBD2. The CDR3 runs to 15 residues. From germline, CDR1 is KGHSH and CDR2 LQKENI. J lost 5 bases, V lost 5 bases, and 9 bases had no gene match. CDR3: CASSSRGGAGETQYF. Here the CDR3 DNA reads TGTGCCAGCTCATCCCGCGGGGGGGCAGGCGAGACCCAGTACTTC.

This clone has just a few counts. This chain uses TRBV6-5 with TRBJ2-1; 7 bases fit TRBD2. The CDR3 spans 15 residues. Germline values: CDR1 MNHEY, CDR2 SVGAGI. V lost 6 bases and J lost 2; bases outside the gene matches: 7. CDR3 sequence reads: CASRYSAGPYNEQFF. The CDR3 nucleotides read TGTGCCAGCAGGTATTCAGCGGGGCCCTACAATGAGCAGTTCTTC.

This clone was seen only once. The chain links TRBV5-1 to TRBJ2-3; D not resolved. CDR3 length equals 14 residues. Germline V gene lookup returns CDR1 SGHRS and CDR2 YFSETQ. The V end was cut by 0 bases, the J end by 6 bases, with 11 bases between. The CDR3 nucleotides read TGCGCCAGCAGCTTGGCCTCCCTCAGTGATACGCAGTATTTT. Translated, it gives CASSLASLSDTQYF.